A selection of T cell receptor beta chains follows, all from one sample in a study of T-cell memory formation after mild COVID-19. Using its own MiXCR run on the 5' RACE reads, TCRdb lists one record per CDR3 protein. The table lists about 350,000 distinct CDR3 sequences, roughly 19% of them singletons. Sequencing was performed on PBMCs or a T cell subset sorted from them (not recorded which). These receptors were obtained from a man aged 18 to 35 who had mild COVID-19 (a few samples of this study predate the infection). Cell type and time point are not known. Both conserved end residues are part of each CDR3. Fields, in order: V gene, D gene, clone size, J gene, CDR3 DNA, CDR3 protein. D genes are given only for firm matches. A clone size is listed for some rows: how often the clone was seen (once, few, many), or a class if it is expanded.

V gene: TRBV12-3/TRBV12-4
D gene: TRBD1
clone size: few
J gene: TRBJ1-4
CDR3 DNA: TGTGCCAGCAGTTTAGTGGGACAGGGCTTTCATGGTGAAAAACTGTTTTTT
CDR3 protein: CASSLVGQGFHGEKLFF

V gene: TRBV20-1
D gene: -
clone size: few
J gene: TRBJ1-6
CDR3 DNA: TGCAGTGCACCGAGGGGCAGGGGTTCCTATAATTCACCCCTCCACTTT
CDR3 protein: CSAPRGRGSYNSPLHF

V gene: TRBV20-1
D gene: TRBD2
clone size: -
J gene: TRBJ2-4
CDR3 DNA: TGCAGTGTCCCCGGGAGGGGAGAGACCAAAAACATTCAGTACTTC
CDR3 protein: CSVPGRGETKNIQYF

V gene: TRBV25-1
D gene: -
clone size: -
J gene: TRBJ1-2
CDR3 DNA: TGTGCCAGCAGTGAATATACCGGAGACTACACCTTC
CDR3 protein: CASSEYTGDYTF

V gene: TRBV30
D gene: TRBD2
clone size: few
J gene: TRBJ2-5
CDR3 DNA: TGTGCCTGGAGTGTGGGACTAGGGGAGACCCAGTACTTC
CDR3 protein: CAWSVGLGETQYF

V gene: TRBV13
D gene: TRBD1
clone size: once
J gene: TRBJ2-7
CDR3 DNA: TGTGCCAGCAGCTATCCTCCGGAGACAGGGCACTACGAGCAGTACTTC
CDR3 protein: CASSYPPETGHYEQYF

V gene: TRBV5-5
D gene: -
clone size: few
J gene: TRBJ1-1
CDR3 DNA: TGTGCCAGCGGTGCAAGGATGAACACTGAAGCTTTCTTT
CDR3 protein: CASGARMNTEAFF

V gene: TRBV5-1
D gene: -
clone size: few
J gene: TRBJ2-3
CDR3 DNA: TGCGCCAGCAGCTCGATACCCAACCGGGCCTTAGATACGCAGTATTTT
CDR3 protein: CASSSIPNRALDTQYF

V gene: TRBV3-1
D gene: -
clone size: -
J gene: TRBJ2-3
CDR3 DNA: TGTGCCAGCAGCCAAGAAGGGGGGGGGCCCGTAGATCCGCAGTATTTT
CDR3 protein: CASSQEGGGPVDPQYF

V gene: TRBV5-4
D gene: -
clone size: -
J gene: TRBJ1-1
CDR3 DNA: TGTGCCAGCAGCTTGCGCCGGTCCGACACTGAAGCTTTCTTT
CDR3 protein: CASSLRRSDTEAFF

V gene: TRBV20-1
D gene: -
clone size: -
J gene: TRBJ1-3
CDR3 DNA: TGCAGTGCCAGGGCTCGTGGAAACACCATATATTTT
CDR3 protein: CSARARGNTIYF

V gene: TRBV23-1
D gene: -
clone size: few
J gene: TRBJ2-5
CDR3 DNA: TGCGCCAGCAGTCAATCAGGGGACCCGGAGACCCAGTACTTC
CDR3 protein: CASSQSGDPETQYF

V gene: TRBV15
D gene: TRBD1
clone size: few
J gene: TRBJ2-7
CDR3 DNA: TGTGCCACCAGCAGAGGACAGGGGCGGACCTACGAGCAGTACTTC
CDR3 protein: CATSRGQGRTYEQYF

V gene: TRBV6-1
D gene: -
clone size: few
J gene: TRBJ1-2
CDR3 DNA: TGTGCCAGCATCCCATCAACGGGTCGAGGCTACACCTTC
CDR3 protein: CASIPSTGRGYTF

V gene: TRBV20-1
D gene: -
clone size: -
J gene: TRBJ1-6
CDR3 DNA: TGCAGTGCTAGAGATCCCCGGCAGGGCCGTAATTCACCCCTCCACTTT
CDR3 protein: CSARDPRQGRNSPLHF

V gene: TRBV25-1
D gene: -
clone size: -
J gene: TRBJ2-7
CDR3 DNA: TGTGCCAGCAGTGAATATACCGGAGCCTACGAGCAGTACTTC
CDR3 protein: CASSEYTGAYEQYF

V gene: TRBV7-9
D gene: -
clone size: -
J gene: TRBJ1-5
CDR3 DNA: TGTGCCAGCAGCTTAGCGTACTCCCAGCCCCAGCATTTT
CDR3 protein: CASSLAYSQPQHF

V gene: TRBV6-5
D gene: TRBD1
clone size: -
J gene: TRBJ2-2
CDR3 DNA: TGTGCCAGCGGGGGACAGGCTTCCACCGGGGAGCTGTTTTTT
CDR3 protein: CASGGQASTGELFF